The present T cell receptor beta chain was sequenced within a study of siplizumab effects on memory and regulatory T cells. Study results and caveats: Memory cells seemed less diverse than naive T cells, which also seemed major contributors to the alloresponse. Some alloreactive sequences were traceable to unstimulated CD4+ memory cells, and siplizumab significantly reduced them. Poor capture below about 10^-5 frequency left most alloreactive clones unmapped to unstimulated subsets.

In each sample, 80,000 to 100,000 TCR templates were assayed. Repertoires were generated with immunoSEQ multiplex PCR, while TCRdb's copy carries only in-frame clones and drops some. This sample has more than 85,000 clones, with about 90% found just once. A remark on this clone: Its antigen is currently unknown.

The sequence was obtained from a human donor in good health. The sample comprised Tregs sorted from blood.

The DNA for the CDR3 is TGTGCCAGCAGCTTGCCGGGTACTAGCGGCTTCAATGAGCAGTTCTTC. Its protein product is CASSLPGTSGFNEQFF. This chain joins TRBV5-4 and TRBJ2-1; TRBD2 aligns across 8 bases. V gave up 1 base and J gave up 6 bases; unmatched junction bases: 9. CDR1 and CDR2 from the germline V gene are SGHNT and YYREEE (reference sequence). This CDR3 comprises 16 residues.